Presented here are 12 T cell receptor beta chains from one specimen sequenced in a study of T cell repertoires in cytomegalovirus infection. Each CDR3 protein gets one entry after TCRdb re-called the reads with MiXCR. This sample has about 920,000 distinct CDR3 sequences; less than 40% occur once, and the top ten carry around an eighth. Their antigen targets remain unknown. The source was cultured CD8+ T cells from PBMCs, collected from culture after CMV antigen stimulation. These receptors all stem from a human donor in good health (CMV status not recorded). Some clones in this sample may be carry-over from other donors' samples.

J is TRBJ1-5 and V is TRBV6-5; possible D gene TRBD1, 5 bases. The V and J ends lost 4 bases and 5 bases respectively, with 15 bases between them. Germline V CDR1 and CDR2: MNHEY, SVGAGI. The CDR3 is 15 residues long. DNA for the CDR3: TGTGCCAGCAGTTTGTCGAGGGGTTTACATCAGCCCCAGCATTTT. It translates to CASSLSRGLHQPQHF.

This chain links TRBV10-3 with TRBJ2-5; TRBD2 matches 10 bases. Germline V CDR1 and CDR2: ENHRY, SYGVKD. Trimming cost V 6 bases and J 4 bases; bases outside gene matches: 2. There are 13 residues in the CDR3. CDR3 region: CAIRSGGAETQYF. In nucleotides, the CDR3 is TGTGCCATCAGGAGCGGGGGGGCAGAGACCCAGTACTTC.

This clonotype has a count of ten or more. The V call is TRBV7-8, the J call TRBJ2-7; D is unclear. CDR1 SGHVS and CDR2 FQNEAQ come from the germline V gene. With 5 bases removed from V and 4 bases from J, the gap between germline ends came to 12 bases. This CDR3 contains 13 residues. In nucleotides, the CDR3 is TGTGCCAGCAGCCGCTTAACAGCTTACGAGCAGTACGTC. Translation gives CASSRLTAYEQYV.

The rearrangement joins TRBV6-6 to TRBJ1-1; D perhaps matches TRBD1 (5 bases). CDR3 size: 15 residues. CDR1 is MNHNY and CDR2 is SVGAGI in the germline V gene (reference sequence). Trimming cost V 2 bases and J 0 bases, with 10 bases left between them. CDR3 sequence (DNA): TGTGCCAGCAGTTACCCCGGGGGGGTGAACACTGAAGCTTTCTTT. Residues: CASSYPGGVNTEAFF.

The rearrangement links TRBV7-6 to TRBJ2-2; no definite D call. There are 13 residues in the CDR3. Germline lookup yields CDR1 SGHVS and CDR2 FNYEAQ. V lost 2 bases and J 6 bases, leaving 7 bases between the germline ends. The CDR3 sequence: CASSLCGAGELFF. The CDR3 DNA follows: TGTGCCAGCAGCTTATGTGGGGCCGGGGAGCTGTTTTTT.

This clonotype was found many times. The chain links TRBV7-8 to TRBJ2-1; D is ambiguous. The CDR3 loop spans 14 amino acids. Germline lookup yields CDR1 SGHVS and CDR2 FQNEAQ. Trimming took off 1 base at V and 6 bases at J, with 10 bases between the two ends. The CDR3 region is CASSLETGINEQFF. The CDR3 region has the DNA TGTGCCAGCAGCTTAGAAACCGGAATCAATGAGCAGTTCTTC.

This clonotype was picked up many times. The CDR3 nucleotides are TGTGCCAGCAGCCCTACGACAGGGGTTTCACCCCTCCACTTT. This sequence encodes CASSPTTGVSPLHF. The J gene is TRBJ1-6, the V gene TRBV7-9; 8 positions agree with TRBD1. The CDR3 sequence is 14 residues long. The V and J ends lost 5 bases and 9 bases, in that order; junction bases with no gene match: 6. Germline V gene lookup returns CDR1 SEHNR and CDR2 FQNEAQ (reference sequence).

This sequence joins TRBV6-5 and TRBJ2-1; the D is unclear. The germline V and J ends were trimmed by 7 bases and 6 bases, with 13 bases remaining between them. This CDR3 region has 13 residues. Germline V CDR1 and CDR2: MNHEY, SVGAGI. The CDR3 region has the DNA TGTGCCAGCACCTACCCGGCTAGCAATGAGCAGTTCTTC. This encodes CASTYPASNEQFF.

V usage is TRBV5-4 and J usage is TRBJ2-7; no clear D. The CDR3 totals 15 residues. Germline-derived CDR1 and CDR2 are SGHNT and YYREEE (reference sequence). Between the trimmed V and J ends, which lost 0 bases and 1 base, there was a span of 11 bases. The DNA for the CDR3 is TGTGCCAGCAGCTTGGCCGGGCCTAGTTCCTACGAGCAGTACGTC. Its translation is CASSLAGPSSYEQYV.

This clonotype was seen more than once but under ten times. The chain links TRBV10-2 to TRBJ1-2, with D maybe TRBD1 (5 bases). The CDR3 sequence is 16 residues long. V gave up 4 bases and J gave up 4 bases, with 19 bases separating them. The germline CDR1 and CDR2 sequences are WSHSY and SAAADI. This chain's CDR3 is CASSAPDTLYSYGYTF. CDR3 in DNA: TGCGCCAGCAGTGCCCCGGACACGCTGTACTCCTATGGCTACACCTTC.

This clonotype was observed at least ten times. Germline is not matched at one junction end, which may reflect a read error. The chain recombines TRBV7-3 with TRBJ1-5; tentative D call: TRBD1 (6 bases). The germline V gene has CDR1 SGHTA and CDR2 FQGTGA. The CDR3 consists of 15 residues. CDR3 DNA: TGTGCCAGCAGCCTAACGGGGGCCGATAATCAGCCCCAGCATTTT. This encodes CASSLTGADNQPQHF.

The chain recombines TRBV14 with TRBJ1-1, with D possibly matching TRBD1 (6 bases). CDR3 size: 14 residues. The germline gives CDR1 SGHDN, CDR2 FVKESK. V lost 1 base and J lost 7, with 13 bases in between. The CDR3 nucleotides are TGTGCCAGCAGCCAAGTAAACAGGGCCGGTGAAGCTTTCTTT. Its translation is CASSQVNRAGEAFF.